This TCR beta chain was profiled in a study of tumour-infiltrating T cells in Burkitt lymphoma. This CDR3 has 15 residues. CDR1 SGHTA and CDR2 FQGNSA come from the germline V gene. Sequencing was performed with immunoSEQ multiplex PCR; in TCRdb, only in-frame clones are kept and a portion is missing. The sample holds about 480 clones, about 15% seen once. Remarks on this clone: At one of its ends the junction is not consistent with the germline gene, which may arise from a read error.

The TCR sequence derives from a human donor with Burkitt lymphoma. Sequenced: tumor tissue. The genes are TRBV7-2 and TRBJ2-3; 11 bases are shared with TRBD2. CDR3 residues: CASNLAGGPTDTQYF. DNA of the CDR3: TGTGCCAGCAACTTAGCGGGAGGGCCCACAGATACGCAGTATTTT.